A single sample gave rise to the 10 T cell receptor beta chains below, sequenced in a study of molecular identifiers for immune sequencing clone quantification (dated by TCRdb to 2017 to 2018). The method was PCR. The reads were generated on an Illumina HiSeq 4000. TCRdb redid the processing of the public reads, applying fastp at Q25 and MiXCR, and retained in-frame beta chains. Records with the same CDR3 protein are collapsed into one entry carrying the most frequent genes and DNA. Here the sample has about 640,000 distinct CDR3 sequences; just under 20% occur a single time. 0.85% of the sample goes to the ten largest clones. Material: naive CD8+ T cells from blood, with Jurkat cell RNA spiked in. The cell subset or site label here, explained by the study, means: FACS-sorted CD8+CD4-CCR7+CD45RA+ naive T cells. These receptors all stem from a human donor in good health. Some libraries in this study had Jurkat cell RNA spiked in.

This clonotype was seen only a few times. The chain links TRBV11-3 to TRBJ2-2; TRBD2 agrees at 8 bases. V lost 2 bases and J lost 6; bases outside the gene matches: 8. This CDR3 is 16 amino acids long. Germline values: CDR1 SGHNT, CDR2 YENEEA. The CDR3 protein is CASSLRGLGLAGELFF. The DNA for the CDR3 is TGTGCCAGCAGCTTACGGGGACTAGGGCTGGCCGGGGAGCTGTTTTTT.

The table lists this clonotype with many counts. The rearrangement links TRBV4-1 to TRBJ2-7; the match to TRBD1 covers 10 bases. The CDR3 extends over 16 amino acids. The V and J ends lost 1 base and 4 bases, in that order; junction bases with no gene match: 7. The V gene's germline CDR1 is MGHRA and CDR2 YSYEKL. DNA of the CDR3: TGCGCCAGCAGCCAAGGTGCCGGGACAGGGGAGTACGAGCAGTACTTC. Translation gives CASSQGAGTGEYEQYF.

This clonotype has a handful of counts. The chain is built from TRBV27 and TRBJ1-5, with D perhaps matching TRBD1 (5 bases). The germline gives CDR1 MNHEY, CDR2 SMNVEV (reference sequence). The length of the CDR3 is 14 residues. Trimming left V 3 bases short and J 7 bases short, with 13 bases between. In DNA, the CDR3 is TGTGCCAGCAGTTTTTCGGGGCAGCGACAGCCCCAGCATTTT. This encodes CASSFSGQRQPQHF.

This clonotype has just a few counts. With a much larger clone just one base away, this may be a read error. The chain carries TRBV7-2 and TRBJ1-3; possibly TRBD1 for D (6 bases). The CDR3 is 15 amino acids. Germline CDR1 reads SGHTA; CDR2 reads FQGNSA. CDR3 region: CASRPGQLSGNTVYF. In nucleotides, the CDR3 is TGTGCCAGCAGACCGGGACAACTCTCTGGAAACACCGTATATTTT. Looking up the rest from reference TRBV7-2 and TRBJ1-3 gives the full variable domain: GAGVSQSPSNKVTEKGKDVELRCDPISGHTALYWYRQSLGQGLEFLIYFQGNSAPDKSGLPSDRFSAERTGGSVSTLTIQRTQQEDSAVYLCASRPGQLSGNTVYFGEGSWLTVV.

This clonotype came up once. CDR3 DNA sequence: TGTGCTAGTGGTTCGGCTAGCGGGAGTAATGAGCAGTTCTTC. Its translation: CASGSASGSNEQFF. V usage is TRBV12-5 and J usage is TRBJ2-1; 10 bases align to TRBD2. The CDR3 has 14 residues. V dropped 4 bases and J dropped 7; count of bases not matched to a gene: 4. Germline V gene data show CDR1 as LGHNT and CDR2 as FRNRAP.

This clonotype came up many times. The rearrangement links TRBV7-6 to TRBJ2-7; no clear D. There are 12 residues in the CDR3. V shed 5 bases and J shed 6 bases, with 11 bases lying between them. Germline-derived CDR1 and CDR2 are SGHVS and FNYEAQ. Written as DNA, the CDR3 is TGTGCCAGCAGCATAAGACCTGGCGAGCAGTACTTC. Translation gives CASSIRPGEQYF.

The chain has TRBV19 and TRBJ2-1; D is possibly TRBD1 or TRBD2 (6 bases each). Looked up from germline, CDR1 is LNHDA and CDR2 is SQIVND (reference sequence). Trimming stripped 3 bases from V and 2 bases from J, with 11 bases between. The CDR3 length is 15 residues. The CDR3 is CASSMGGRTYNEQFF. CDR3 sequence (DNA): TGTGCCAGTAGTATGGGGGGCCGCACCTACAATGAGCAGTTCTTC.

This clonotype was observed at least ten times. This rearrangement joins TRBV7-2 to TRBJ2-2, with a tentative D call TRBD2 (5 bases). V was cut by 1 base and J by 1 base, with 7 bases left in between. CDR1 SGHTA and CDR2 FQGNSA come from the germline V gene. This CDR3 is built from 15 residues. The CDR3 DNA reads TGTGCCAGCAGCTTAGTTCGGGGGAACACCGGGGAGCTGTTTTTT. The encoded protein is CASSLVRGNTGELFF.

This clonotype was recorded a few times. The J gene is TRBJ2-1, the V gene TRBV27, with 9 bases matching TRBD2. CDR3 size: 15 residues. With V trimmed by 8 bases and J by 2 bases, 7 bases remained unmatched. The germline V gene has CDR1 MNHEY and CDR2 SMNVEV (reference sequence). This CDR3 is CASGVIAGAYNEQFF. Written as DNA, the CDR3 is TGTGCCAGCGGAGTTATAGCGGGAGCCTACAATGAGCAGTTCTTC.

At least ten counts were recorded for this clonotype. The chain employs TRBV7-2 and TRBJ2-1, with D perhaps TRBD2 (6 bases). Trimming cost V 2 bases and J 7 bases, with 18 bases left between them. The CDR3 is 16 residues long. The germline CDR1 and CDR2 sequences are SGHTA and FQGNSA. CDR3 in DNA: TGTGCCAGCAGCTTAATTATCGCAGGGACTGAGAATGAGCAGTTCTTC. It is translated as CASSLIIAGTENEQFF.